What follows describes a single TCR beta chain. There is no known antigen for this receptor. No base quality information exists; no much larger clone differs at one position. None of the patients had been given any treatment before thyroid surgery. The study retrospectively analysed patient clinical samples collected from about 2012 to 2018 using T-cell receptor beta sequencing. This record belongs to a study of metastatic and nonmetastatic thyroid tumors (TCRdb year 2020). General notes on the study: The researchers compared repertoires between peripheral blood samples and tumor or nodule tissue samples from patients with malignant or benign thyroid disease. Study-level results and caveats: In both blood and tumor samples, TCR beta diversity was reported to be significantly higher in malignant tumors than in benign nodules.

Inclusive of the bounding cysteine and valine, the CDR3 is 17 residues long. Kept here is only the CDR3 DNA, which spans 51 bases and is read in frame from base 1. Germline trimming: 4 bases from V, 9 bases from J; junction bases outside gene matches: 19. Taken from the germline V gene (reference sequence), the CDR1 and CDR2 loops are MNHEY and SMNVEV. The library was made by PCR. Sequenced using an Illumina HiSeq 4000. High-throughput sequencing was used to profile the TCR beta-chain CDR3 region of every patient. The paper's processing steps were these. CDR3 differences across clinicopathological groups were used to build a classifier for discriminating distant-metastatic papillary thyroid cancer patients. To measure repertoire diversity the researchers used the Shannon index, while the Morisita-Horn index served to gauge how similar the tumor and blood repertoires were. TCRdb handled the public reads itself, with Q25 trimming in fastp and clone calling in MiXCR, and kept productive beta chains. The V and J calls here are based on TCRdb, not the publication. This sample comprises under 5,500 clones, 25% to 35% of them detected only once. Together, the top ten hold 20% to 25% of the sample.

In this chain, TRBV27 is recombined with TRBJ2-7; TRBD1 matches 9 bases in the middle. Material for sequencing was adjacent normal tissue. The source of this sequence is a female donor with papillary thyroid cancer or a benign thyroid nodule (not recorded which). Some clones in this sample may be carry-over from other donors' samples. The sequence in DNA is TGTGCCAGCAGTTGGAAGGGTGGCGGGACAGGGATGATTTGGCAGTACGTC. Its product reads: CASSWKGGGTGMIWQYV.